The 27 T cell receptor beta chains in this list originate from one sample, sequenced in a study of neoadjuvant anti-PD-1 for oral cavity cancer. Time point given: after neoadjuvant nivolumab, at surgical resection. Only in-frame clones appear in the TCRdb table, and some are missing; sequencing was by immunoSEQ multiplex PCR. Here the sample spans 14,000 or so clones, just under 75% being singletons. This specimen consisted of PBMCs, obtained after nivolumab (anti-PD-1) treatment. The source of these receptors is a person aged 35-79 years with oral cavity squamous cell carcinoma.

V gene TRBV7-3 combines with J gene TRBJ2-1; 7 bases match TRBD2. This CDR3 has 12 amino acids. Germline V CDR1 and CDR2: SGHTA, FQGTGA. Trimming removed 1 base from V and 15 bases from J; junction bases left unmatched: 6. This chain's CDR3 is CASSLSGGTMFF. The CDR3 bases are TGTGCCAGCAGCTTAAGTGGAGGGACTATGTTCTTC.

CDR3 sequence reads: CASSERQTRGMDEQYF. The CDR3 DNA reads as TGTGCCAGCAGTGAACGACAAACCAGGGGGATGGACGAGCAGTACTTC. V is TRBV13 and J is TRBJ2-7; TRBD1 matches at 7 bases. CDR1 and CDR2 (germline): PRHDT, FYEKMQ (reference sequence). The CDR3 is 16 residues long. V was clipped by 6 bases and J by 5 bases; unmatched bases: 16.

This clone was counted a single time. This CDR3 reads CAWSLSTGLGGYTF. As DNA, the CDR3 is TGTGCCTGGAGCCTATCAACAGGGTTGGGAGGCTACACCTTC. The chain links TRBV30 to TRBJ1-2; D is perhaps TRBD1 (6 bases). This CDR3 comprises 14 residues. V dropped 3 bases and J dropped 8 bases, with 19 bases sitting between them. The germline CDR1 and CDR2 sequences are GTSNPN and SVGIG (reference sequence).

V and J are TRBV6-5 and TRBJ2-7; 9 positions match TRBD2. The ends lost 0 bases at V and 3 bases at J; junction bases unmatched: 6. The CDR3 is 16 amino acids. Germline V CDR1 and CDR2: MNHEY, SVGAGI. The CDR3 sequence is CASSYSSGLAYYEQYF. The CDR3 DNA reads as TGTGCCAGCAGTTACTCCTCGGGACTAGCATACTACGAGCAGTACTTC.

The rearrangement links TRBV6-5 to TRBJ1-4, with TRBD1 matching 7 bases. CDR1 is MNHEY, CDR2 SVGAGI, per germline. V was clipped by 4 bases and J by 6 bases; unmatched bases: 5. This CDR3 has 14 amino acids. This chain's CDR3 is CASSSTGIDEKLFF. As DNA, the CDR3 is TGTGCCAGCAGTTCGACAGGGATTGATGAAAAACTGTTTTTT.

This clone was seen a handful of times. The genes are TRBV11-2 and TRBJ1-1; no reliable D call. V dropped 0 bases and J dropped 6 bases, with 11 bases sitting between them. CDR1 SGHAT and CDR2 FQNNGV come from the germline V gene. The CDR3 runs to 14 residues. The CDR3, as DNA: TGTGCCAGCAGCTTAGATCATTGGGGATCTGAAGCTTTCTTT. Its protein is CASSLDHWGSEAFF.

This clone was detected a few times. The chain joins TRBV11-2 to TRBJ1-2; a weak D match, TRBD1 (5 bases). Germline CDR1 and CDR2: SGHAT and FQNNGV. The CDR3 consists of 15 residues. V gave up 5 bases and J gave up 3 bases, with 16 bases separating them. The CDR3 DNA is TGTGCCAGCAGCCGAAGCGGGGGACGGGACTATGGCTACACCTTC. Translation gives CASSRSGGRDYGYTF.

The chain carries TRBV10-3 and TRBJ2-1; tentative D call: TRBD1 (5 bases). This CDR3 comprises 13 residues. Trimming pared 4 bases from V and 11 bases from J, leaving 15 bases between. Germline CDR1 is ENHRY and CDR2 is SYGVKD. The chain's CDR3 is CAISGAGGAQQFF. CDR3 bases: TGTGCCATCAGTGGGGCAGGTGGGGCTCAGCAGTTCTTC.

This clone was recorded a few times. This sequence joins TRBV6-6 and TRBJ1-5; no definite D call. Germline assignment: CDR1 MNHNY and CDR2 SVGAGI (reference sequence). The CDR3 has 12 amino acids. V was trimmed by 4 bases and J by 4 bases, leaving 5 bases between them. The CDR3 loop is CASSSGNQPQHF. The CDR3 DNA reads as TGTGCCAGCAGTTCTGGGAATCAGCCCCAGCATTTT.

This clone was observed a single time. The genes are TRBV7-8 and TRBJ2-1; the match to TRBD1 covers 9 bases. The CDR3 contains 16 residues. Germline V gene sequence: CDR1 SGHVS, CDR2 FQNEAQ. V gave up 5 bases and J gave up 4 bases; unmatched junction bases: 9. This chain's CDR3 is CASSITGGAGYNEQFF. For the CDR3, the DNA is TGTGCCAGCAGCATAACAGGGGGCGCGGGGTACAATGAGCAGTTCTTC.

This clone is a singleton in its sample. Written as DNA, the CDR3 is TGTGCCAGTAGTATAGGAGGATGGTTAGGGGGGTCTGGGGCCAACGTCCTGACTTTC. Translation: CASSIGGWLGGSGANVLTF. V and J are TRBV19 and TRBJ2-6, with D possibly being TRBD1 or TRBD2 (6 bases each). Germline loops: CDR1 LNHDA, CDR2 SQIVND (reference sequence). V gave up 1 base and J gave up 1 base, with 17 bases separating them. The CDR3 sequence is 19 residues long.

This chain links TRBV2 with TRBJ2-5; D call uncertain. The germline CDR1 and CDR2 sequences are SNHLY and FYNNEI. The CDR3 covers 12 residues. The V end lost 5 bases, the J end lost 2 bases, and 6 bases lay between the germline ends. The CDR3 DNA is TGTGCCAGCAGTTACAGACAAGAGACCCAGTACTTC. This translates into CASSYRQETQYF.

The CDR3 is CASKIQDDTGELFF. The CDR3 DNA follows: TGTGCCAGCAAAATTCAGGACGACACCGGGGAGCTGTTTTTT. V usage is TRBV9 and J usage is TRBJ2-2; no clear D. The CDR3 covers 14 residues. CDR1 and CDR2 from the germline V gene are SGDLS and YYNGEE. V lost 6 bases, J lost 3 bases, and 12 bases lay in between. The full variable domain, its missing parts supplied by reference TRBV9 and TRBJ2-2, is DSGVTQTPKHLITATGQRVTLRCSPRSGDLSVYWYQQSLDQGLQFLIQYYNGEERAKGNILERFSAQQFPDLHSELNLSSLELGDSALYFCASKIQDDTGELFFGEGSRLTVL.

The chain employs TRBV5-1 and TRBJ2-1, with 8 bases that match TRBD1. Per the germline V gene, CDR1 is SGHRS and CDR2 is YFSETQ. This CDR3 is built from 14 residues. The trim removed 0 bases at V and 6 bases at J, leaving 2 bases unmatched. This chain's CDR3 is CASSLGDRGNEQFF. The CDR3 region has the DNA TGCGCCAGCAGCTTGGGCGACAGGGGCAATGAGCAGTTCTTC.

This rearrangement joins TRBV4-1 to TRBJ2-1; 8 bases line up with TRBD2. The CDR3 consists of 16 residues. V lost 4 bases to trimming and J lost 2 bases; unmatched junction nucleotides: 7. Germline V gene lookup returns CDR1 MGHRA and CDR2 YSYEKL. Written as DNA, the CDR3 is TGCGCCAGCAGCCCCGGGAGGGGATACACCTACAATGAGCAGTTCTTC. This sequence encodes CASSPGRGYTYNEQFF.

V is TRBV4-1 and J is TRBJ2-7; 13 bases are a match to TRBD2. V lost 1 base to trimming and J lost 6 bases; unmatched junction nucleotides: 6. The CDR3 contains 16 residues. Germline values: CDR1 MGHRA, CDR2 YSYEKL. CDR3: CASSQGTSGSFREQYF. In DNA form, the CDR3 reads TGCGCCAGCAGCCAAGGGACTAGCGGGAGTTTTCGCGAGCAGTACTTC.

This clone was recorded a few times. This sequence joins TRBV5-4 and TRBJ1-2; perhaps TRBD1 as D (6 bases). Germline CDR1 reads SGHNT; CDR2 reads YYREEE (reference sequence). V lost 0 bases and J lost 8, with 14 bases in between. This CDR3 has 14 amino acids. The CDR3 sequence: CASSLAQGREGYTF. CDR3 sequence (DNA): TGTGCCAGCAGCTTGGCCCAGGGGAGAGAGGGCTACACCTTC. Filled out from reference TRBV5-4 and TRBJ1-2, the complete variable domain reads ETGVTQSPTHLIKTRGQQVTLRCSSQSGHNTVSWYQQALGQGPQFIFQYYREEENGRGNFPPRFSGLQFPNYSSELNVNALELDDSALYLCASSLAQGREGYTFGSGTRLTVV.

The V call is TRBV14, the J call TRBJ1-4; D is possibly TRBD1 (6 bases). The germline V gene has CDR1 SGHDN and CDR2 FVKESK. Trimming removed 4 bases from V and 8 bases from J, with 14 bases in between. This CDR3 comprises 14 residues. The CDR3 protein is CASSRGGWKEKLFF. The CDR3 DNA sequence: TGTGCCAGCAGCCGAGGGGGGTGGAAAGAAAAACTGTTTTTT. The full variable domain, completed using reference TRBV14 and TRBJ1-4, is EAGVTQFPSHSVIEKGQTVTLRCDPISGHDNLYWYRRVMGKEIKFLLHFVKESKQDESGMPNNRFLAERTGGTYSTLKVQPAELEDSGVYFCASSRGGWKEKLFFGSGTQLSVL.

This chain uses TRBV7-8 with TRBJ1-2; D remains unclear. The V end was cut by 2 bases, the J end by 8 bases, with 15 bases between. The CDR3 loop spans 14 amino acids. Germline V CDR1 and CDR2: SGHVS, FQNEAQ. The CDR3 protein is CASSLRRSPQGYTF. CDR3 DNA: TGTGCCAGCAGCTTAAGGCGATCCCCTCAAGGCTACACCTTC.

The chain uses TRBV4-2 and TRBJ1-6, with 12 positions matching TRBD1. Germline CDR1 LGHNA, CDR2 YNFKEQ. The CDR3 runs to 20 residues. With V trimmed by 0 bases and J by 7 bases, 13 bases remained unmatched. The CDR3 is CASSQDGGQGANLRNSPLHF. The CDR3 DNA follows: TGTGCCAGCAGCCAAGATGGGGGACAGGGGGCTAACCTTAGGAATTCACCCCTCCACTTT.

The rearrangement links TRBV7-9 to TRBJ1-3; no reliable D call. Germline CDR1 reads SEHNR; CDR2 reads FQNEAQ (reference sequence). V lost 3 bases and J 0 bases, leaving 9 bases between the germline ends. CDR3 length: 15 residues. The DNA of the CDR3 is TGTGCCAGCAGCTTGGGCGGTAGCTCTGGAAACACCATATATTTT. It yields the protein CASSLGGSSGNTIYF.

This clone was picked up one time. The chain uses TRBV6-5 and TRBJ1-6; TRBD1 matches 9 bases. Germline values: CDR1 MNHEY, CDR2 SVGAGI. V lost 6 bases, J lost 7 bases, and 4 bases stayed unmatched. There are 14 residues in the CDR3. The CDR3 loop reads CASRQGARNSPLHF. CDR3 bases: TGTGCCAGCAGACAGGGGGCGCGCAATTCACCCCTCCACTTT.

This clone was found once. At one of its ends the junction is not consistent with the germline gene, which may arise from a read error. The CDR3 bases are TGCGCCAGCAGCCAAGGACAGAGATCCTCCGAGCAGTACTTC. Translated: CASSQGQRSSEQYF. The gene calls are TRBV4-1 and TRBJ2-7; tentatively, D is TRBD1 (5 bases). The CDR3 totals 14 residues. Germline CDR1 is MGHRA and CDR2 is YSYEKL.

This rearrangement joins TRBV6-5 to TRBJ1-1; the D is unclear. The V gene's germline CDR1 is MNHEY and CDR2 SVGAGI. Trimming stripped 0 bases from V and 0 bases from J, with 8 bases between. This CDR3 region has 15 residues. The CDR3 DNA follows: TGTGCCAGCAGTTACTCGATTAGTCTGAACACTGAAGCTTTCTTT. This encodes CASSYSISLNTEAFF.

The rearrangement joins TRBV7-2 to TRBJ1-2; the D gene is possibly TRBD1 (5 bases). Trimming took off 1 base at V and 4 bases at J, with 13 bases between the two ends. The CDR3 contains 15 residues. In germline, CDR1 is SGHTA, CDR2 FQGNSA. CDR3 sequence: CASSLVGGLGYGYTF. CDR3 DNA: TGTGCCAGCAGCTTAGTTGGGGGGTTGGGCTATGGCTACACCTTC.

This clone was counted once. CDR3 nucleotides: TGTGCCAGCAGTTTATTCGGGCCGGGGGACGATGGCTACACCTTC. This gives the protein CASSLFGPGDDGYTF. The genes are TRBV28 and TRBJ1-2, with a possible D match to TRBD1 (5 bases). V lost 1 base to trimming and J lost 6 bases, with 15 bases between them. Germline loops: CDR1 MDHEN, CDR2 SYDVKM. CDR3 length: 15 residues.

This clone was detected only a few times. The rearrangement links TRBV12-5 to TRBJ1-1; D is possibly TRBD1 (6 bases). CDR1 is LGHNT and CDR2 is FRNRAP in the germline V gene. This CDR3 spans 17 amino acids. Trimming cost V 5 bases and J 6 bases, with 25 bases left between them. The CDR3 DNA sequence: TGTGCTAGTGGTCCAAGCCGGGACACGGTAGTCGTATCTGAAGCTTTCTTT. It specifies CASGPSRDTVVVSEAFF. Complete variable domain (other parts from reference TRBV12-5 and TRBJ1-1): DARVTQTPRHKVTEMGQEVTMRCQPILGHNTVFWYRQTMMQGLELLAYFRNRAPLDDSGMPKDRFSAEMPDATLATLKIQPSEPRDSAVYFCASGPSRDTVVVSEAFFGQGTRLTVV.